The entry below describes one TCR beta chain. Some clones are missing from TCRdb's copy, which holds only in-frame ones; the method was immunoSEQ multiplex PCR. The table lists about 730,000 clones, approximately 85% of them singletons. This entry is derived from a study of shared T cell receptors in the human thymus. Unmatched junction bases numbered 21, after V lost 5 bases and J lost 0 bases. The CDR3 is made up of 22 amino acids. Per germline, CDR1 LGHNT and CDR2 FRNRAP. The same data also went into a second study, on human thymus T cells. That report notes: Thymus was obtained from resections taken during corrective heart surgery. In unrelated individuals, thymic repertoires overlapped highly, according to related research.

The rearrangement joins TRBV12-5 to TRBJ1-6; 8 bases agree with TRBD1. This TCR derives from a girl under three years old with a congenital heart defect. The specimen was thymocytes. CDR3 sequence reads: CASGITAHRQGTESSYNSPLHF. DNA for the CDR3: TGTGCTAGTGGTATAACCGCCCACCGACAGGGGACCGAGAGCTCCTATAATTCACCCCTCCACTTT.